This entry lists 5 T cell receptor beta chains sequenced from one sample in a study of shared clonotypes between healthy human individuals. Here immunoSEQ multiplex PCR was the method, and the copy in TCRdb shows in-frame clones only, minus some. The sample holds fewer than 2.5 million clones, roughly 93% seen once. The sample consisted of naive CD4+ T cells from PBMCs. Subset defined: CD45RA+ positively selected. All receptors come from a man younger than 35 in good health. Some clones in this sample may be carry-over from other donors' samples.

This clone was detected once. V usage is TRBV5-1 and J usage is TRBJ2-4; TRBD2 might be the D (6 bases). V lost 0 bases and J lost 6, with 10 bases in between. This CDR3 contains 14 residues. CDR1 and CDR2 from the germline V gene are SGHRS and YFSETQ. CDR3 sequence: CASSLGRGGNIQYF. For the CDR3, the DNA is TGCGCCAGCAGCTTGGGTCGGGGAGGAAACATTCAGTACTTC.

The rearrangement links TRBV7-9 to TRBJ1-1; no clear D gene. Germline V CDR1 and CDR2: SEHNR, FQNEAQ (reference sequence). Trimming removed 6 bases from V and 7 bases from J, with 18 bases in between. The CDR3 has 14 amino acids. CDR3 sequence (DNA): TGTGCCAGCAGTTCTTTGGGCGCCCTCTATGAAGCTTTCTTT. It yields the protein CASSSLGALYEAFF.

The chain recombines TRBV15 with TRBJ1-3; D unresolved. The V end was cut by 5 bases, the J end by 0 bases, with 8 bases between. The CDR3 consists of 14 residues. Looked up from germline, CDR1 is LNHNV and CDR2 is YYDKDF (reference sequence). CDR3 in amino acids: CATSQRSSGNTIYF. CDR3 nucleotide sequence: TGTGCCACCAGCCAGAGAAGCTCTGGAAACACCATATATTTT.

The chain recombines TRBV5-4 with TRBJ2-7; D gene ambiguous. The CDR3 has 15 residues. Trimming left V 4 bases short and J 6 bases short, with 20 bases between. The germline V gene encodes CDR1 SGHNT and CDR2 YYREEE (reference sequence). The chain's CDR3 is CASSQRGYTKAEQYF. DNA for the CDR3: TGTGCCAGCAGCCAGCGCGGCTATACTAAGGCCGAGCAGTACTTC.

The V call is TRBV27, the J call TRBJ2-7, with D possibly being TRBD2 (6 bases). V lost 6 bases to trimming and J lost 3 bases, with 18 bases between them. Germline values: CDR1 MNHEY, CDR2 SMNVEV (reference sequence). The CDR3 runs to 15 residues. The chain's CDR3 is CASSPLGGLNYEQYF. CDR3 sequence (DNA): TGTGCCAGCAGCCCACTGGGGGGACTCAACTACGAGCAGTACTTC.